The 30 T cell receptor beta chains reported below all come from one sample, sequenced in a study of shared clonotypes between healthy human individuals. TCRdb's copy holds only in-frame clones and misses some; the assay was immunoSEQ multiplex PCR. The sample includes millions of clones, about 92% of them seen just once. Sequenced: naive CD4+ T cells sorted from blood. Subset specified: CD45RA+ positively selected. These receptors all stem from a man aged 18-30 years in good health.

This sequence joins TRBV6-1 and TRBJ1-6; 9 bases are a match to TRBD1. CDR3 length: 15 residues. Per germline, CDR1 MNHNS and CDR2 SASEGT. J gave up 9 bases and V 2 bases, and 5 bases lay outside the gene matches. The CDR3 sequence is CASSERTGVSSPLHF. The CDR3 nucleotides read TGTGCCAGCAGTGAACGGACAGGGGTCTCTTCACCCCTCCACTTT.

J is TRBJ1-1 and V is TRBV11-2; D remains ambiguous. This CDR3 region has 12 residues. V was pared by 4 bases and J by 6 bases, with 9 bases between. From germline, CDR1 is SGHAT and CDR2 FQNNGV. This CDR3 reads CASSWEVSEAFF. The CDR3 coding sequence is TGTGCCAGCAGCTGGGAGGTGTCTGAAGCTTTCTTT. The whole variable domain, remainder taken from reference TRBV11-2 and TRBJ1-1, is EAGVAQSPRYKIIEKRQSVAFWCNPISGHATLYWYQQILGQGPKLLIQFQNNGVVDDSQLPKDRFSAERLKGVDSTLKIQPAKLEDSAVYLCASSWEVSEAFFGQGTRLTVV.

The gene calls are TRBV5-1 and TRBJ2-3, with 11 bases matching TRBD2. CDR1 is SGHRS and CDR2 is YFSETQ in the germline V gene. The CDR3 is 15 residues long. Trimming took 0 bases from V and 9 from J; bases not matched to a gene: 6. The CDR3 loop is CASSLGLAGGMTQYF. CDR3 coding DNA: TGCGCCAGCAGCTTGGGGCTAGCGGGGGGCATGACGCAGTATTTT.

This clone was found once. The V call is TRBV6-6, the J call TRBJ2-1; tentatively, D is TRBD2 (6 bases). V was cut by 10 bases and J by 10 bases, with 14 bases left in between. From germline, CDR1 is MNHNY and CDR2 SVGAGI (reference sequence). This CDR3 region has 11 residues. The CDR3 DNA sequence: TGTGCCACCCTCGAGGCGGGAGAGCAGTTCTTC. It translates to CATLEAGEQFF.

The genes are TRBV19 and TRBJ2-7; 8 bases agree with TRBD1. V shed 7 bases, J shed 7 bases, and the junction held 9 bases outside the gene matches. The V gene's germline CDR1 is LNHDA and CDR2 SQIVND (reference sequence). CDR3 length equals 13 residues. CDR3 region: CASNRGDIGEQYF. CDR3 DNA: TGTGCCAGTAACAGGGGGGACATCGGGGAGCAGTACTTC.

The genes are TRBV5-4 and TRBJ1-3, with 7 positions matching TRBD1. Trimming removed 4 bases from V and 4 bases from J; junction bases left unmatched: 2. CDR1 is SGHNT, CDR2 YYREEE, per germline (reference sequence). This CDR3 is 13 amino acids long. The CDR3 here is CASSAGQGNTIYF. The CDR3 DNA is TGTGCCAGCAGCGCGGGACAGGGAAACACCATATATTTT.

The chain recombines TRBV6-4 with TRBJ2-2, with D perhaps matching TRBD2 (6 bases). CDR1 and CDR2 (germline): MRHNA, SNTAGT. V was cut by 6 bases and J by 2 bases, with 10 bases left in between. CDR3 length: 14 residues. The CDR3 sequence is CASRWDFNTGELFF. DNA for the CDR3: TGTGCCAGCAGATGGGACTTCAACACCGGGGAGCTGTTTTTT.

The table lists this clone with a count of one. The chain links TRBV12-5 to TRBJ2-7; D unresolved. V lost 4 bases and J lost 0, with 7 bases in between. The CDR3 has 13 amino acids. Germline assignment: CDR1 LGHNT and CDR2 FRNRAP. CDR3 in DNA: TGTGCTAGTGGTTCCCCGCCCTCCTACGAGCAGTACTTC. Translating gives CASGSPPSYEQYF.

The genes are TRBV30 and TRBJ2-7, with no clear D. The CDR3 has 14 residues. V lost 1 base and J 0 bases, leaving 10 bases between the germline ends. The germline V gene has CDR1 GTSNPN and CDR2 SVGIG (reference sequence). The CDR3 nucleotides read TGTGCCTGGAGTGGCATCATACGCTCCTACGAGCAGTACTTC. Translation: CAWSGIIRSYEQYF.

This clone was counted once. The J gene is TRBJ1-6, the V gene TRBV5-1; D may be TRBD1 (6 bases). Trimming shortened V by 0 bases and J by 7 bases, and 17 bases separated the two germline ends. Germline V CDR1 and CDR2: SGHRS, YFSETQ. The CDR3 consists of 17 residues. The CDR3: CASSLELGGHRNSPLHF. The CDR3 region has the DNA TGCGCCAGCAGCTTGGAGTTGGGGGGGCATCGGAATTCACCCCTCCACTTT.

This chain uses TRBV7-2 with TRBJ2-7; TRBD2 might be the D (5 bases). CDR1 is SGHTA and CDR2 is FQGNSA in the germline V gene. Trimming cost V 3 bases and J 0 bases, with 12 bases left between them. This CDR3 region has 15 residues. The CDR3: CASSFSASSSYEQYF. CDR3 sequence (DNA): TGTGCCAGCAGCTTTAGCGCGAGCAGCTCCTACGAGCAGTACTTC. Full variable domain (remainder filled in from reference TRBV7-2 and TRBJ2-7): GAGVSQSPSNKVTEKGKDVELRCDPISGHTALYWYRQSLGQGLEFLIYFQGNSAPDKSGLPSDRFSAERTGGSVSTLTIQRTQQEDSAVYLCASSFSASSSYEQYFGPGTRLTVT.

V gene TRBV18 combines with J gene TRBJ2-7; D unresolved. Trimming took 0 bases from V and 3 from J, leaving 9 bases between them. Germline CDR1 is KGHSH and CDR2 is LQKENI. The CDR3 sequence is 14 residues long. The CDR3 loop reads CASSPPTANYEQYF. CDR3 sequence (DNA): TGTGCCAGCTCACCACCGACGGCGAACTACGAGCAGTACTTC. The whole variable domain, filled in from reference TRBV18 and TRBJ2-7, reads NAGVMQNPRHLVRRRGQEARLRCSPMKGHSHVYWYRQLPEEGLKFMVYLQKENIIDESGMPKERFSAEFPKEGPSILRIQQVVRGDSAAYFCASSPPTANYEQYFGPGTRLTVT.

This chain connects TRBV30 to TRBJ1-2, with unresolved D. This CDR3 spans 12 amino acids. Germline CDR1 GTSNPN, CDR2 SVGIG (reference sequence). With 7 bases removed from V and 4 bases from J, the gap between germline ends came to 13 bases. The CDR3 region is CASTELRYGYTF. CDR3 DNA sequence: TGTGCCTCTACAGAGCTCCGCTATGGCTACACCTTC.

V and J are TRBV25-1 and TRBJ1-2, with D hard to call. CDR3 length: 14 amino acids. V was shortened by 7 bases and J by 6 bases, with 18 bases between the two germline ends. Germline assignment: CDR1 MGHDK and CDR2 SYGVNS. CDR3: CASKQDTASDGYTF. DNA of the CDR3: TGTGCCAGCAAACAAGACACCGCCAGTGATGGCTACACCTTC.

The chain employs TRBV11-1 and TRBJ1-2; D remains unclear. CDR3 length: 12 amino acids. Trimming cost V 5 bases and J 10 bases, with 14 bases left between them. Germline-derived CDR1 and CDR2 are SGHAT and FQDESV (reference sequence). The CDR3 region has the DNA TGTGCCAGCAGCCGAGGTAACCCAACCTACACCTTC. Translating it yields CASSRGNPTYTF.

This clone has just a few counts. The rearrangement uses TRBV18 and TRBJ1-2; D remains ambiguous. V lost 3 bases, J lost 3 bases, and 11 bases lay in between. Germline values: CDR1 KGHSH, CDR2 LQKENI. The CDR3 is 14 residues long. CDR3 sequence (DNA): TGTGCCAGCTCACCGGAGAGGAGTGACTATGGCTACACCTTC. Its protein is CASSPERSDYGYTF.

The genes are TRBV5-1 and TRBJ2-1, with D unclear. Germline values: CDR1 SGHRS, CDR2 YFSETQ. Trimming cost V 2 bases and J 7 bases, with 7 bases left between them. This CDR3 is built from 12 residues. CDR3 DNA sequence: TGCGCCAGCAGCTTAAGTTCGAATGAGCAGTTCTTC. It specifies CASSLSSNEQFF.

The V and J genes are TRBV5-4 and TRBJ1-1; 10 bases agree with TRBD1. CDR1 is SGHNT and CDR2 is YYREEE in the germline V gene (reference sequence). CDR3 length equals 16 residues. The junction had 11 bases not matched to a gene; V was cut back by 2 bases and J by 7 bases. CDR3 coding DNA: TGTGCCAGCAGCTTAGGGGACAGGGGAATGACGGGTGAAGCTTTCTTT. It specifies CASSLGDRGMTGEAFF.

The rearrangement uses TRBV7-9 and TRBJ2-5; perhaps TRBD2 as D (7 bases). The end of the DNA aligns better with TRBJ2-7, so the J call may be wrong. Germline loops: CDR1 SEHNR, CDR2 FQNEAQ (reference sequence). This CDR3 is built from 15 residues. The CDR3 DNA reads as TGTGCCAGCAGCAAAGACGGGGGGCGGCTCAACGAGCAGTACTTC. Encoded protein: CASSKDGGRLNEQYF.

The V call is TRBV9, the J call TRBJ1-2, with D hard to call. Germline CDR1 and CDR2: SGDLS and YYNGEE. CDR3 length: 15 amino acids. The germline V and J ends were trimmed by 4 bases and 3 bases, with 16 bases remaining between them. In DNA, the CDR3 is TGTGCCAGCAGCACTAGCGGGCTTACGGACTATGGCTACACCTTC. Translation gives CASSTSGLTDYGYTF.

The V call is TRBV19, the J call TRBJ1-2; the D gene is possibly TRBD1 (6 bases). CDR3 length: 15 residues. V was trimmed by 3 bases and J by 3 bases, leaving 14 bases between them. The germline CDR1 and CDR2 sequences are LNHDA and SQIVND (reference sequence). The CDR3 coding sequence is TGTGCCAGTAGTATGGGGACACCGACTTACTATGGCTACACCTTC. Amino acids: CASSMGTPTYYGYTF.

On this clone: The identical CDR3 is also encoded by other nucleotide sequences in the sample. The CDR3 DNA follows: TGTGCCTGGAGTGCGCGAAATGAAAAACTGTTTTTT. Translated: CAWSARNEKLFF. V is TRBV30 and J is TRBJ1-4; unclear D gene. The germline gives CDR1 GTSNPN, CDR2 SVGIG (reference sequence). The CDR3 is 12 residues long. Trimming shortened V by 1 base and J by 5 bases, and 5 bases separated the two germline ends.

The rearrangement joins TRBV6-5 to TRBJ2-7; 8 bases are shared with TRBD2. The CDR3 length is 16 residues. Germline values: CDR1 MNHEY, CDR2 SVGAGI. J was trimmed by 5 bases and V by 0 bases; bases with no gene match: 9. Here the CDR3 DNA reads TGTGCCAGCAGTTACTCGAATTCGGGAGGGCCGAACGAGCAGTACTTC. This encodes CASSYSNSGGPNEQYF.

This rearrangement joins TRBV9 to TRBJ1-2; TRBD1 aligns across 7 bases. Per germline, CDR1 SGDLS and CDR2 YYNGEE. V gave up 0 bases and J gave up 3 bases; unmatched junction bases: 5. This CDR3 is built from 15 residues. Here the CDR3 reads CASSVARGQHYGYTF. Written as DNA, the CDR3 is TGTGCCAGCAGCGTAGCGCGGGGACAGCACTATGGCTACACCTTC.

Concerning this clone itself: The identical CDR3 is also encoded by other nucleotide sequences in the sample. This chain connects TRBV5-1 to TRBJ2-3, with TRBD2 matching over 7 bases. V was pared by 5 bases and J by 0 bases, with 3 bases of the junction left unmatched. The CDR3 runs to 14 residues. Per the germline V gene, CDR1 is SGHRS and CDR2 is YFSETQ. The CDR3 sequence: CASSGGVSTDTQYF. The DNA of the CDR3 is TGCGCCAGCAGTGGGGGGGTAAGCACAGATACGCAGTATTTT. The entire variable domain, with the rest obtained from reference TRBV5-1 and TRBJ2-3, is as follows: KAGVTQTPRYLIKTRGQQVTLSCSPISGHRSVSWYQQTPGQGLQFLFEYFSETQRNKGNFPGRFSGRQFSNSRSEMNVSTLELGDSALYLCASSGGVSTDTQYFGPGTRLTVL.

This chain's CDR3 is CASSPSGVQGEAFF. CDR3 bases: TGTGCCAGCAGCCCTAGTGGGGTACAGGGTGAAGCTTTCTTT. The chain recombines TRBV7-2 with TRBJ1-1; the D gene is possibly TRBD1 (6 bases). The CDR3 totals 14 residues. V lost 5 bases, J lost 7 bases, and 17 bases lay in between. Germline V gene sequence: CDR1 SGHTA, CDR2 FQGNSA.

The CDR3 reads CASRAHGGSYNEQFF. The CDR3 bases are TGTGCCAGCAGGGCACACGGGGGGTCCTACAATGAGCAGTTCTTC. V and J are TRBV6-5 and TRBJ2-1, with 7 bases identical to TRBD2. The CDR3 spans 15 residues. Germline V CDR1 and CDR2: MNHEY, SVGAGI. J gave up 1 base and V 6 bases, and 6 bases lay outside the gene matches.

This chain links TRBV2 with TRBJ1-4; 7 bases agree with TRBD1. The CDR3 totals 13 residues. The V gene end was trimmed by 3 bases and the J gene end by 15 bases; junction bases not matched to a gene: 10. CDR1 is SNHLY and CDR2 is FYNNEI in the germline V gene. CDR3: CASSDLMEGAMFF. Here the CDR3 DNA reads TGTGCCAGCAGTGATCTGATGGAGGGGGCTATGTTTTTT.

As to this clone: The same CDR3 arises from other DNA sequences in this sample as well. This chain uses TRBV27 with TRBJ1-5; D ambiguous. Germline CDR1 is MNHEY and CDR2 is SMNVEV (reference sequence). The CDR3 loop spans 14 amino acids. V was trimmed by 3 bases and J by 0 bases, leaving 6 bases between them. The CDR3 here is CASSFRVSNQPQHF. The CDR3, as DNA: TGTGCCAGCAGTTTTCGCGTTAGCAATCAGCCCCAGCATTTT.

The chain is built from TRBV14 and TRBJ1-3; D remains ambiguous. Germline V gives CDR1 SGHDN, CDR2 FVKESK. The CDR3 contains 13 residues. The V gene lost 0 bases and the J gene lost 5 bases, with 5 bases spanning the gap. The CDR3 coding sequence is TGTGCCAGCAGCCAAGATATGAGAAACACCATATATTTT. This encodes CASSQDMRNTIYF.